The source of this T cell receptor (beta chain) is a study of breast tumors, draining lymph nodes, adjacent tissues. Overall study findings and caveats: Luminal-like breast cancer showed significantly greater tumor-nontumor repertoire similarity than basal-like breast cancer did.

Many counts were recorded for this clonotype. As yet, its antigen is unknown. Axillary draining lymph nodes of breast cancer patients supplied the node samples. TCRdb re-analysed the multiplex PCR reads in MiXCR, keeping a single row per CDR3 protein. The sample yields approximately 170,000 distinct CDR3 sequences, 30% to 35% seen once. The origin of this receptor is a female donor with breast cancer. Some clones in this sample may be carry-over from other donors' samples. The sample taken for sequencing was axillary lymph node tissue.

This chain's CDR3 is CASSLVGGGYTF. The CDR3 nucleotides are TGTGCCAGCAGCTTAGTGGGTGGCGGCTACACCTTC. The chain recombines TRBV7-8 with TRBJ1-2; no clear D gene. The CDR3 length is 12 residues. Trimming shortened V by 1 base and J by 8 bases, and 8 bases separated the two germline ends. The germline V gene has CDR1 SGHVS and CDR2 FQNEAQ.